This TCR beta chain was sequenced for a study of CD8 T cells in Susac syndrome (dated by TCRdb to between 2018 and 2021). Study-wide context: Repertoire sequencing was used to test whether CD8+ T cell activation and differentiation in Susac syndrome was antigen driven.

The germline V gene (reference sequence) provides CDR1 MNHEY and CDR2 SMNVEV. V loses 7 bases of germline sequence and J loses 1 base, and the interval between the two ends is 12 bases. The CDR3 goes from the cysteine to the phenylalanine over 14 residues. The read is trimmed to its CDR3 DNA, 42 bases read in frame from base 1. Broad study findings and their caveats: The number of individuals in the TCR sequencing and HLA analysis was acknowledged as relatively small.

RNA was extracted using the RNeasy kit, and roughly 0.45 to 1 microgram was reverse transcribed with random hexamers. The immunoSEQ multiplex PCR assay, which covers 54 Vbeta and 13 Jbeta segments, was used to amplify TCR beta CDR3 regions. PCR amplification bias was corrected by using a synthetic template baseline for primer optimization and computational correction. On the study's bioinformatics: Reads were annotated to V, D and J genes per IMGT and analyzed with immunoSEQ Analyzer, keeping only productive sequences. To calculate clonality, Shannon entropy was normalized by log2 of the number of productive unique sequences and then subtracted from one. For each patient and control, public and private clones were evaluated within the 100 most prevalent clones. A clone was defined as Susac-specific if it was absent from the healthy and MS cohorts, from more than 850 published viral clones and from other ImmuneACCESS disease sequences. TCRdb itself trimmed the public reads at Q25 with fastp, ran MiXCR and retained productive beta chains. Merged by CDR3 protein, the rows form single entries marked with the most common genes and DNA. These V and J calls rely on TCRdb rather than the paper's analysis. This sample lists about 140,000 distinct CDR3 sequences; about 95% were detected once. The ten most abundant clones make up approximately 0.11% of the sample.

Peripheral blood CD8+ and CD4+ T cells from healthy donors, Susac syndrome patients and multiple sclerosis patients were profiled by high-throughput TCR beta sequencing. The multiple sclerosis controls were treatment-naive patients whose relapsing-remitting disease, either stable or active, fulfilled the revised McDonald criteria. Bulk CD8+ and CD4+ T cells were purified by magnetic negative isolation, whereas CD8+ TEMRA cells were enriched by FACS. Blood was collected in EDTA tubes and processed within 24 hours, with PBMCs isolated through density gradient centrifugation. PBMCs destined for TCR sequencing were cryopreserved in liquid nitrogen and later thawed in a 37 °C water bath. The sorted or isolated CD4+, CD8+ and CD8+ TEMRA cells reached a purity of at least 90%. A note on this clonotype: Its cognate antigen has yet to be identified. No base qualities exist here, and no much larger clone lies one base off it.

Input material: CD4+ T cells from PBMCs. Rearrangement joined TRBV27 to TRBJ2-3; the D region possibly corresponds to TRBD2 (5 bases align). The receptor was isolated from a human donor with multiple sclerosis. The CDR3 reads CASKHRGGTDTQYF. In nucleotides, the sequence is TGTGCCAGCAAACATCGGGGTGGCACAGATACGCAGTATTTT.